This TCR beta chain was sequenced in a study of human CD8 memory T cell subsets. UMI-labeled 5' RACE was used, and it produced the TCR beta libraries. In the authors' workflow: Every library of TCR beta sequences contained functional CDR3 beta clonotypes numbering between about 3,000 and 18,000. Each CDR3 protein gets one entry in TCRdb, which reprocessed the 5' RACE reads and gives no DNA. These V and J calls are TCRdb output, not the study's own analysis. The sample has approximately 11,000 distinct CDR3 sequences. The CDR3 covers 18 residues. Per the germline V gene, CDR1 is SEHNR and CDR2 is FQNEAQ (reference sequence).

The chain uses TRBV7-9 and TRBJ1-3; the TCRdb D gene call, TRBD1, has no DNA to confirm it. The origin of this receptor is a human donor in good health. The sequenced material came from CD8+ stem-like memory T cells (TSCM and TCM) sorted from PBMCs. This sample's subset: stem-like memory CD8 T cells (TSTEM), CCR7+ PD-1- TIGIT-. The CDR3 sequence is CASSATGQKITSGNTIYF.